These T cell receptor beta chains were read from a single sample in a study of post-analysis software for immune sequencing data. TCRdb processed the PCR reads anew with MiXCR; each CDR3 protein has one entry. Altogether some 260,000 distinct CDR3 sequences are present, 35% to 45% being singletons, with the ten largest covering under 5.5%. The sequencing sample was made of blood. The origin of the receptors is a girl aged 10 to 17 with multiple sclerosis. Each CDR3 is given without its conserved first and last residue. Each record gives: J gene, V gene, CDR3 protein.

TRBJ2-3,TRBV24-1,TTSDSSGRATDTQY
TRBJ2-3,TRBV7-9,ASSSRSIREGGTDTQY
TRBJ2-7,TRBV7-2,ASSYGTVNYEQY
TRBJ2-7,TRBV5-1,ASSSSAGPYEQY
TRBJ2-3,TRBV10-3,AAGTTSGRATDTQY
TRBJ2-1,TRBV12-3/TRBV12-4,ASKPGAPHNEQF
TRBJ1-5,TRBV19,ASSEGDQPQH
TRBJ2-5,TRBV12-3/TRBV12-4,ASSLNTNGLAEEETQY
TRBJ1-1,TRBV3-1,ASSQGWKNTEAF
-,TRBV27,ASSLRDRPYEQY
TRBJ2-5,TRBV4-1,ASSQDGGHNRMEQY
TRBJ2-5,TRBV20-1,SASLLGGRETQY
TRBJ1-2,TRBV15,ATSRDEMVATGYT
TRBJ1-1,TRBV12-3/TRBV12-4,ASSVGGSTEAF
TRBJ1-3,TRBV5-5,ASRSQGGAGNTIY
TRBJ1-1,TRBV20-1,SAAGGANTEAF
TRBJ2-1,TRBV3-1,ASSQGLAGSPDEQF
TRBJ2-7,TRBV6-5,ASSPRDGAYEQY
TRBJ2-1,TRBV15,ATSRVGDPGNNEQF
TRBJ2-1,TRBV20-1,SARERGAVPYNEQF
TRBJ1-1,TRBV25-1,ASSARELKQGPPEAF
TRBJ2-3,TRBV20-1,SASDRVTDTQY
TRBJ2-1,TRBV19,ASSWDGNYNEQF
TRBJ1-2,TRBV15,ATGRDRSARIYGYT
TRBJ2-3,TRBV28,ASSYGGRADTQY
TRBJ2-5,TRBV12-3/TRBV12-4,ASSRDFREALY
TRBJ1-4,TRBV4-1,ASSLRQGARTGNEKLF
TRBJ2-1,TRBV20-1,SAGFYRDSAYNEQF
TRBJ2-7,TRBV28,ASSPGQSYEQY
TRBJ2-5,TRBV3-1,ASSRGSGTQY
TRBJ1-1,TRBV5-1,ASSLSTGVNTEAF
TRBJ1-2,TRBV6-5,ASSSLRQGHPYGYT
TRBJ2-1,TRBV20-1,SATSGRFGYEQF
TRBJ1-5,TRBV24-1,ATGPGYSNQPQH
TRBJ2-7,TRBV11-2,ASSLNEFGEPYEQY
TRBJ2-1,TRBV2,ASSEASIMDEQF
TRBJ1-2,TRBV19,ASNPGPGLRGYT
TRBJ1-1,TRBV12-3/TRBV12-4,ASSLQTGGTEAF
TRBJ1-2,TRBV5-1,ASSLAADGSYGYT
TRBJ2-1,TRBV3-1,ASSQDGLAGYNEQF